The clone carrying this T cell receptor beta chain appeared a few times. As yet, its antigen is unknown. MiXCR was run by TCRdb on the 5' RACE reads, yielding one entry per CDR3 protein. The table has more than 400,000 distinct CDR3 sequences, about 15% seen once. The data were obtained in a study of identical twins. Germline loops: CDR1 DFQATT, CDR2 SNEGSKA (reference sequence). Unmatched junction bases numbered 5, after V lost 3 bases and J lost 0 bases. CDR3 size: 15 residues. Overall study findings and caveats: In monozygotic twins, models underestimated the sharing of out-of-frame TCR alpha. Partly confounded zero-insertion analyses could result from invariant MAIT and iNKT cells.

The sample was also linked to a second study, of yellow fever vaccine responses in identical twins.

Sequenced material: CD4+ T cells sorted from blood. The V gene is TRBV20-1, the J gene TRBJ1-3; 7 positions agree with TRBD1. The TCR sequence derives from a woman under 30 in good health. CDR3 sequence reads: CSARDRTSSGNTIYF. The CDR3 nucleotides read TGCAGTGCTAGGGACAGGACAAGCTCTGGAAACACCATATATTTT.